The rows below give T cell receptor beta chains drawn from one sample of a study of molecular identifiers for immune sequencing clone quantification. Using its own MiXCR run on the PCR reads, TCRdb lists one record per CDR3 protein. The table shows about 100,000 distinct CDR3 sequences, with 20% to 25% occurring only once. Material: naive CD8+ T cells from blood, with Jurkat cell RNA spiked in. The receptors here all came from a human donor in good health. Some libraries in this study had Jurkat cell RNA spiked in. Both conserved end residues are part of each CDR3. Fields, in order: clone size, D gene, V gene, J gene, CDR3 DNA, CDR3 protein. The D gene is left open where the match is weak. Expanded clones are given a class, and other clones once, few, many or no size at all.

many	.	TRBV19	TRBJ2-5	TGTGCCAGTATAAGCCCCGAAGAGACCCAGTACTTC	CASISPEETQYF
many	TRBD1	TRBV12-3/TRBV12-4	TRBJ2-1	TGTGCCAGCAGTTCGGGACAGGGGATTAGTGAGCAGTTCTTC	CASSSGQGISEQFF
many	.	TRBV29-1	TRBJ2-1	TGCAGCGTTGTCTCCGTGGGGGAGCAGTTCTTC	CSVVSVGEQFF
many	.	TRBV29-1	TRBJ2-2	TGCAGCGTTAGAAAGAATCCGACCGGGGAGCTGTTTTTT	CSVRKNPTGELFF
.	.	TRBV14	TRBJ2-5	TGTGCCAGCAGCCAAGATAGGGGGGGGCAGCCTCAAGAGACCCAGTACTTC	CASSQDRGGQPQETQYF
.	.	TRBV12-3/TRBV12-4	TRBJ2-2	TGTGCCAGCACCTTGGGAGACAGCGGAACCGGGGAGCTGTTTTTT	CASTLGDSGTGELFF
few	.	TRBV20-1	TRBJ2-2	TGCAGTGCAGGGGACACCGGGGAGCTGTTTTTT	CSAGDTGELFF
.	TRBD1	TRBV6-2/TRBV6-3	TRBJ2-7	TGTGTCAGCAGTTACCTCCGGGACAGCTCCTACGAGCAGTACTTC	CVSSYLRDSSYEQYF
few	.	TRBV6-2/TRBV6-3	TRBJ2-5	TGTGCCAGCAGCCCCCCGGGGGTACAGGGAGTAGAGACCCAGTACTTC	CASSPPGVQGVETQYF
.	TRBD2	TRBV9	TRBJ2-2	TGTGCCAGCAGCGCGAGCGGGGGGATAACCGGGGAGCTGTTTTTT	CASSASGGITGELFF
few	.	TRBV12-3/TRBV12-4	TRBJ1-6	TGTGCCAGCAGTTTAGAGGCGGGAGGCGGCGGGTCACCCCTCCACTTT	CASSLEAGGGGSPLHF
many	.	TRBV19	TRBJ2-5	TGTGCCACCGAGGACAGTCAAGAGACCCAGTACTTC	CATEDSQETQYF
few	TRBD2	TRBV20-1	TRBJ2-3	TGCAGTGCTTTAGGACTAGCGGGCAGTGAAACAGATACGCGGTATTTT	CSALGLAGSETDTRYF
.	.	TRBV13	TRBJ2-5	TGTGCCAGCAGCTCAAGCCCTCAAGGGGGGAAAGAGACCCAGTACTTC	CASSSSPQGGKETQYF
many	TRBD1	TRBV6-5	TRBJ1-1	TGTGCCAGCAGGATTCGGCCGGGACAGACACTCATGAACACTGAAGCTTTCTTT	CASRIRPGQTLMNTEAFF
.	.	TRBV7-9	TRBJ2-7	TGTGCCAGCAGCTCAGGGATCGGACCCTACGAGCAGTACTTC	CASSSGIGPYEQYF
many	.	TRBV28	TRBJ2-7	TGTGCCAGCAGTTTATTTGGGGGCCCCTCCTACGAGCAGTACTTC	CASSLFGGPSYEQYF
few	.	TRBV6-2/TRBV6-3	TRBJ2-7	TGTGCCAGCAGTTACTCGGGCCCTTCCTACGAGCAGTACTTC	CASSYSGPSYEQYF
many	.	TRBV6-6	TRBJ2-3	TGTGCCAGCAGTTACGGATTCTCCGATACGCAGTATTTT	CASSYGFSDTQYF
many	.	TRBV28	TRBJ1-6	TGTGCCAGCAGTTCTGAAAAGAGCTCCTATAATTCACCCCTCCACTTT	CASSSEKSSYNSPLHF
.	.	TRBV7-9	TRBJ2-7	TGTGCCAGCAGCTTAGGGGCCTCGGGATCATTCTACGAGCAGTACTTC	CASSLGASGSFYEQYF
many	TRBD2	TRBV5-1	TRBJ2-7	TGCGCCAGCAGCCTTATAACGGGGGGCTACGAGCAGTACTTC	CASSLITGGYEQYF